These 29 T cell receptor beta chains originate from one sample sequenced in a study of blood T cell repertoires in COVID-19. Only in-frame clones appear in the TCRdb table, and some are missing; sequencing was by immunoSEQ multiplex PCR. The profile shows roughly 130,000 clones, around three quarters of them singletons. Sequencing was done on a sample of peripheral blood. All receptors come from a man aged 60 to 75 with acute or convalescent COVID-19.

The chain couples TRBV4-2 to TRBJ2-1; TRBD2 aligns across 8 bases. The germline gives CDR1 LGHNA, CDR2 YNFKEQ. V lost 0 bases, J lost 7 bases, and 8 bases stayed unmatched. This CDR3 comprises 16 residues. CDR3: CASSQERQREQNEQFF. CDR3 bases: TGTGCCAGCAGCCAAGAGAGGCAGCGGGAGCAGAATGAGCAGTTCTTC.

The chain has TRBV29-1 and TRBJ2-7; 15 nucleotides line up with TRBD2. Germline V gives CDR1 SQVTM, CDR2 ANQGSEA. The junction had 14 bases not matched to a gene; V was cut back by 6 bases and J by 2 bases. This CDR3 comprises 18 residues. CDR3 region: CSVGGLAGGPTSTYEQYF. For the CDR3, the DNA is TGCAGCGTGGGCGGACTAGCGGGAGGGCCTACCTCGACCTACGAGCAGTACTTC.

This clone is large in the sample. This chain links TRBV3-1 (or the pseudogene TRBV3-2) with TRBJ1-1, with no clear D. This CDR3 comprises 12 residues. CDR1 LGHDT and CDR2 YNNKEL come from the germline V gene (reference sequence). V lost 0 bases and J lost 8, with 7 bases in between. Here the CDR3 reads CASSQDWPEAFF. The CDR3 DNA sequence: TGTGCCAGCAGCCAAGATTGGCCCGAAGCTTTCTTT.

The genes are TRBV4-1 and TRBJ2-7, with D possibly TRBD1 on 6 matching bases. Germline CDR1 and CDR2: MGHRA and YSYEKL. Trimming left V 4 bases short and J 6 bases short, with 10 bases between. The CDR3 length is 12 residues. The CDR3 bases are TGCGCCAGCAGCCCAGGGGCGTTCGAGCAGTACTTC. It codes for CASSPGAFEQYF.

The chain couples TRBV30 to TRBJ2-1, with 9 bases matching TRBD1. The CDR3 is 14 amino acids. Germline V gene sequence: CDR1 GTSNPN, CDR2 SVGIG (reference sequence). The ends lost 4 bases at V and 7 bases at J; junction bases unmatched: 8. This CDR3 is CAWIGTGWGNEQFF. CDR3 nucleotides: TGTGCCTGGATTGGGACAGGGTGGGGGAATGAGCAGTTCTTC.

This clone has just a few counts. The rearrangement joins TRBV28 to TRBJ1-5; tentatively, D is TRBD1 (5 bases). The germline V gene has CDR1 MDHEN and CDR2 SYDVKM. V was trimmed by 7 bases and J by 9 bases, leaving 19 bases between them. This CDR3 has 14 amino acids. The CDR3 spells CASIESSGGRPQHF. CDR3 sequence (DNA): TGTGCCAGCATCGAAAGTTCGGGGGGGAGGCCCCAGCATTTT.

The chain couples TRBV4-2 to TRBJ1-3; D might be TRBD1 (6 bases). This CDR3 spans 18 amino acids. Germline V lookup: CDR1 LGHNA, CDR2 YNFKEQ. The V end was cut by 1 base, the J end by 2 bases, with 18 bases between. CDR3 sequence: CASSQAPWRGRTGNTIYF. DNA for the CDR3: TGTGCCAGCAGCCAAGCCCCCTGGCGGGGGCGGACTGGAAACACCATATATTTT.

The V gene is TRBV11-1, the J gene TRBJ2-5; tentatively, D is TRBD2 (5 bases). The CDR3 extends over 13 amino acids. V was clipped by 5 bases and J by 2 bases, with 9 bases between them. CDR1 SGHAT and CDR2 FQDESV come from the germline V gene (reference sequence). The CDR3 nucleotides are TGTGCCAGCAGCGGAGGCCGACAAGAGACCCAGTACTTC. Translation: CASSGGRQETQYF.

The chain is built from TRBV27 and TRBJ2-3; D ambiguous. The CDR3 contains 17 residues. Deletions cut 5 bases from V and 2 bases from J, with 20 bases between. Per germline, CDR1 MNHEY and CDR2 SMNVEV (reference sequence). This CDR3 is CASSPAAPGFYTDTQYF. CDR3 coding DNA: TGTGCCAGCAGTCCCGCAGCGCCCGGATTCTACACAGATACGCAGTATTTT.

The chain links TRBV9 to TRBJ2-3, with a possible D match to TRBD2 (6 bases). Between the trimmed V and J ends, which lost 0 bases and 2 bases, there was a span of 10 bases. From germline, CDR1 is SGDLS and CDR2 YYNGEE. This CDR3 region has 15 residues. The CDR3 DNA is TGTGCCAGCAGCGTAGATTCGGGAGACACAGATACGCAGTATTTT. This encodes CASSVDSGDTDTQYF.

This chain connects TRBV5-6 to TRBJ1-4; TRBD1 aligns across 7 bases. This CDR3 has 16 residues. The V segment lost 0 bases and the J segment 7 bases; nucleotides outside the gene matches: 9. Germline assignment: CDR1 SGHDT and CDR2 YYEEEE. CDR3 in amino acids: CASSLGFRDSSEKLFF. In DNA form, the CDR3 reads TGTGCCAGCAGCTTGGGATTTCGGGACAGCAGTGAAAAACTGTTTTTT. Full variable domain (outside the CDR3, taken from reference TRBV5-6 and TRBJ1-4): DAGVTQSPTHLIKTRGQQVTLRCSPKSGHDTVSWYQQALGQGPQFIFQYYEEEERQRGNFPDRFSGHQFPNYSSELNVNALLLGDSALYLCASSLGFRDSSEKLFFGSGTQLSVL.

The chain is built from TRBV4-3 and TRBJ1-6; D not resolved. This CDR3 spans 13 amino acids. V lost 0 bases to trimming and J lost 11 bases, with 8 bases between them. Per germline, CDR1 LGHNA and CDR2 YSLEER. The CDR3 here is CASSQDLPAPLHF. DNA of the CDR3: TGCGCCAGCAGCCAAGATCTTCCAGCACCCCTCCACTTT.

This clone is a singleton in its sample. CDR3 protein: CASSLVPTSGVTSYEQYF. CDR3 nucleotide sequence: TGTGCCAGCAGCTTAGTCCCCACTAGCGGGGTAACCTCCTACGAGCAGTACTTC. This chain links TRBV7-6 with TRBJ2-7, with 10 bases lining up with TRBD2. The CDR3 consists of 18 residues. Per the germline V gene, CDR1 is SGHVS and CDR2 is FNYEAQ. Losses at the gene ends were 1 base for V and 0 bases for J; bases not matched to a gene: 9.

The rearrangement joins TRBV7-2 to TRBJ2-5, with TRBD2 matching 7 bases. From germline, CDR1 is SGHTA and CDR2 FQGNSA. This CDR3 is 14 amino acids long. Trimming at V came to 5 bases and at J to 2 bases, leaving 5 bases not matched to a gene. CDR3 loop: CASSPAGRQETQYF. For the CDR3, the DNA is TGTGCCAGCAGCCCAGCGGGGAGGCAAGAGACCCAGTACTTC.

The gene calls are TRBV11-2 and TRBJ2-7; D ambiguous. This CDR3 comprises 14 residues. V was trimmed by 1 base and J by 3 bases, leaving 10 bases between them. Germline V gene data show CDR1 as SGHAT and CDR2 as FQNNGV. The CDR3 region is CASSLVRGGYEQYF. CDR3 in DNA: TGTGCCAGCAGCTTAGTGCGAGGCGGCTACGAGCAGTACTTC.

The chain combines TRBV5-6 with TRBJ1-5, with 11 bases lining up with TRBD1. The CDR3 is 16 residues long. Germline CDR1 and CDR2: SGHDT and YYEEEE. Trimming took 3 bases from V and 5 from J; bases not matched to a gene: 7. CDR3 sequence: CASSWWTGGWYQPQHF. CDR3 DNA sequence: TGTGCCAGCAGCTGGTGGACAGGGGGCTGGTATCAGCCCCAGCATTTT.

This chain joins TRBV25-1 and TRBJ1-6, with D hard to call. Deletions cut 2 bases from V and 10 bases from J, with 9 bases between. CDR3 length: 13 residues. CDR1 and CDR2 from the germline V gene are MGHDK and SYGVNS. CDR3 bases: TGTGCCAGCAGTGAAGTGGGGAGCTCACCCCTCCACTTT. This encodes CASSEVGSSPLHF.

V and J are TRBV5-1 and TRBJ1-1, with D perhaps matching TRBD1 (5 bases). The CDR3 contains 14 residues. Germline-derived CDR1 and CDR2 are SGHRS and YFSETQ. V lost 3 bases to trimming and J lost 3 bases, with 12 bases between them. The CDR3 DNA reads TGCGCCAGCAGCTCGGCCGCGGGGGACACTGAAGCTTTCTTT. Protein: CASSSAAGDTEAFF.

V is TRBV27 and J is TRBJ1-2; 7 bases fit TRBD1. The length of the CDR3 is 15 residues. Germline V gene data show CDR1 as MNHEY and CDR2 as SMNVEV (reference sequence). Losses at the gene ends were 1 base for V and 4 bases for J; bases not matched to a gene: 6. The CDR3 DNA sequence: TGTGCCAGCAGTTTATATAAGGGGGCGGGCTATGGCTACACCTTC. It is translated as CASSLYKGAGYGYTF.

The rearrangement links TRBV2 to TRBJ2-7, with a weak D call TRBD2 (5 bases). The CDR3 runs to 15 residues. The germline gives CDR1 SNHLY, CDR2 FYNNEI. The V end was cut by 5 bases, the J end by 2 bases, with 16 bases between. The CDR3 region is CASSPDAVAPYEQYF. CDR3 DNA: TGTGCCAGCAGTCCGGACGCGGTAGCGCCCTACGAGCAGTACTTC.

This clone has just one count. J is TRBJ1-5 and V is TRBV7-2; D is perhaps TRBD1 (6 bases). Trimming pared 5 bases from V and 6 bases from J, leaving 14 bases between. Germline CDR1 SGHTA, CDR2 FQGNSA. The CDR3 sequence is 14 residues long. This CDR3 is CASSPQGTGQPQHF. CDR3 DNA sequence: TGTGCCAGCAGCCCACAGGGTACGGGTCAGCCCCAGCATTTT.

The count of this clone is one. V and J are TRBV12-3 or TRBV12-4 and TRBJ2-2, with no clear D. This CDR3 region has 13 residues. V shed 7 bases and J shed 9 bases, with 15 bases lying between them. The CDR3 is CASTPTPPRELFF. The DNA for the CDR3 is TGTGCCAGCACCCCTACCCCCCCCCGGGAGCTGTTTTTT.

This clone was seen more than once but under ten times. The chain carries TRBV13 and TRBJ1-2, with 9 bases aligning to TRBD1. J lost 4 bases, V lost 6 bases, and 12 bases had no gene match. The germline gives CDR1 PRHDT, CDR2 FYEKMQ (reference sequence). This CDR3 spans 16 amino acids. The CDR3 nucleotides read TGTGCCAGCAGTTCACGGACAGGGGCCAGCCCCTATGGCTACACCTTC. This codes for CASSSRTGASPYGYTF.

The table lists this clone with a count of one. The chain carries TRBV19 and TRBJ1-5, with D possibly matching TRBD1 (6 bases). The CDR3 runs 15 residues. Trimming stripped 6 bases from V and 5 bases from J, with 17 bases between. Germline V CDR1 and CDR2: LNHDA, SQIVND (reference sequence). CDR3: CASSPWGGEHQPQHF. Written as DNA, the CDR3 is TGTGCCAGTAGCCCCTGGGGGGGCGAACATCAGCCCCAGCATTTT.

The genes are TRBV19 and TRBJ1-2; TRBD1 matches at 9 bases. V gave up 4 bases and J gave up 2 bases; unmatched junction bases: 8. Per the germline V gene, CDR1 is LNHDA and CDR2 is SQIVND (reference sequence). The CDR3 sequence is 16 residues long. The CDR3 sequence is CASSTRRTGENYGYTF. In nucleotides, the CDR3 is TGTGCCAGTAGTACTCGTAGGACAGGGGAAAACTATGGCTACACCTTC.

The gene calls are TRBV5-1 and TRBJ2-5; D perhaps matches TRBD2 (7 bases). Germline CDR1 is SGHRS and CDR2 is YFSETQ. The CDR3 has 13 residues. V lost 2 bases to trimming and J lost 4 bases, with 9 bases between them. For the CDR3, the DNA is TGCGCCAGCAGCTTAGGGGGGGGAGAGACCCAGTACTTC. Amino acids: CASSLGGGETQYF.

This chain links TRBV19 with TRBJ1-6, with 9 bases lining up with TRBD1. Germline V gene lookup returns CDR1 LNHDA and CDR2 SQIVND (reference sequence). The CDR3 is made up of 15 amino acids. Trimming removed 3 bases from V and 7 bases from J; junction bases left unmatched: 4. The CDR3 DNA follows: TGTGCCAGTAGTATCGGGACAGGGTGGAATTCACCCCTCCACTTT. Translated: CASSIGTGWNSPLHF.

This clone was detected once. This sequence joins TRBV19 and TRBJ2-3, with 12 nucleotides matching TRBD2. This CDR3 contains 19 residues. V lost 4 bases to trimming and J lost 1 base; unmatched junction nucleotides: 12. Per germline, CDR1 LNHDA and CDR2 SQIVND (reference sequence). The CDR3 sequence: CASSTGGTSGRKGTDTQYF. The CDR3 region has the DNA TGTGCCAGTAGTACCGGGGGAACTAGCGGGAGGAAAGGCACAGATACGCAGTATTTT.

This chain joins TRBV28 and TRBJ1-2; D unclear. V was shortened by 3 bases and J by 7 bases, with 15 bases between the two germline ends. The germline V gene has CDR1 MDHEN and CDR2 SYDVKM. There are 14 residues in the CDR3. For the CDR3, the DNA is TGTGCCAGCAGTTTCGTCCCCGCGAGTCGTGGCTACACCTTC. Amino acids: CASSFVPASRGYTF.